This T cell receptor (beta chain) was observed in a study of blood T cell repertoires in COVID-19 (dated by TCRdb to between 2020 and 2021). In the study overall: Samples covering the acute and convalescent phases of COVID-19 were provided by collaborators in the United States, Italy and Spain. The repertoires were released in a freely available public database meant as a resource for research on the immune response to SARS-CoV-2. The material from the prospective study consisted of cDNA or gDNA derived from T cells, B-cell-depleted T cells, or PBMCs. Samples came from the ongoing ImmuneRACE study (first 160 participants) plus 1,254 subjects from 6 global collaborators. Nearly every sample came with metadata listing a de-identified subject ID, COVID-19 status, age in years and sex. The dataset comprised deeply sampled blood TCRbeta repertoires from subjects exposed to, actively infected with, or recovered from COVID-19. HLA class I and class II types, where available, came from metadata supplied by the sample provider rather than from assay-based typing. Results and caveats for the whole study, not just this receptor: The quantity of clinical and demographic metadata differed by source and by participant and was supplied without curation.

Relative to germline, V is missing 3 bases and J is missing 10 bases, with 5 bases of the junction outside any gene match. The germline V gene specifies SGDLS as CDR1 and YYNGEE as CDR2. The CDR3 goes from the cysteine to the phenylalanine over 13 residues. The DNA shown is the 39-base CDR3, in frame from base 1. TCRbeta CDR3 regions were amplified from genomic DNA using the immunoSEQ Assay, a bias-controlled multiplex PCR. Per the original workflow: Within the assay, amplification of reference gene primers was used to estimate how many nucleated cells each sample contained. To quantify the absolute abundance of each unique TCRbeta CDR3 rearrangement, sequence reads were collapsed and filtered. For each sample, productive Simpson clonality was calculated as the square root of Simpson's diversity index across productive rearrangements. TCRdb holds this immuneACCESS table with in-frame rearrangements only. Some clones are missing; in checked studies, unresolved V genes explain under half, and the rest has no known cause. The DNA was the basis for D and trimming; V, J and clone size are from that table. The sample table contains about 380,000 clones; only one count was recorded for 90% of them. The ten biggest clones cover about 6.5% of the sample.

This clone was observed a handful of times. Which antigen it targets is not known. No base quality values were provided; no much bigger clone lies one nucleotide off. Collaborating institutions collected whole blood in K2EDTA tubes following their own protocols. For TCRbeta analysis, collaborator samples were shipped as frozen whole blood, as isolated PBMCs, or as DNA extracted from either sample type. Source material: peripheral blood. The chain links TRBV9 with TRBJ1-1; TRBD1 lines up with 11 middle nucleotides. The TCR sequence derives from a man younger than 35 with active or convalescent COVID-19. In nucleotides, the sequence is TGTGCCAGCAGCGGAGGACAGGGGGCTGTAGCTTTCTTT. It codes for CASSGGQGAVAFF. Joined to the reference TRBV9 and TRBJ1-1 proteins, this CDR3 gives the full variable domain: DSGVTQTPKHLITATGQRVTLRCSPRSGDLSVYWYQQSLDQGLQFLIQYYNGEERAKGNILERFSAQQFPDLHSELNLSSLELGDSALYFCASSGGQGAVAFFGQGTRLTVV.